A single sample gave rise to the 13 T cell receptor beta chains below, sequenced in a study of T cells in Graves' hyperthyroidism and ophthalmopathy. RNA transcripts yielded amplified TCR beta CDR3 regions. The HTBI set primed first-round TCR CDR3 RT-PCR. TCRdb used MiXCR to reprocess the multiplex PCR reads, holding one entry per CDR3 protein. This table holds fewer than 500,000 distinct CDR3 sequences, approximately 15% found once. Specimen: blood. These receptor sequences come from a man aged 30 to 45 with Graves' hyperthyroidism that later progressed to Graves' ophthalmopathy.

The genes are TRBV7-9 and TRBJ2-5, with 12 bases aligning to TRBD2. With V trimmed by 0 bases and J by 5 bases, 10 bases remained unmatched. Germline V CDR1 and CDR2: SEHNR, FQNEAQ (reference sequence). The CDR3 extends over 18 amino acids. Written as DNA, the CDR3 is TGTGCCAGCAGCTTAGCTGTGGCTAGCGGGGGGGCCGGCGAGACCCAGTACTTC. The encoded protein is CASSLAVASGGAGETQYF.

With respect to this clonotype: A much larger clone differs by one base, so this may be a read error. CDR3 amino acids: CTSSTGHSDQETQYF. Here the CDR3 DNA reads TGTACCAGCAGTACGGGACACTCAGACCAAGAGACCCAGTACTTC. The V and J genes are TRBV6-1 and TRBJ2-5, with D possibly matching TRBD1 (6 bases). The CDR3 extends over 15 amino acids. Germline V gene sequence: CDR1 MNHNS, CDR2 SASEGT.

In this sample, this clonotype turned up many times. This rearrangement joins TRBV5-1 to TRBJ2-7, with 8 positions matching TRBD1. The CDR3 runs 14 residues. CDR1 SGHRS and CDR2 YFSETQ come from the germline V gene. The junction had 7 bases not matched to a gene; V was cut back by 4 bases and J by 4 bases. In DNA, the CDR3 is TGCGCCAGCAGCCCGCCGGGACAGGCTTACGAGCAGTACTTC. Amino acids: CASSPPGQAYEQYF.

This clonotype was counted only a few times. V is TRBV6-1 and J is TRBJ2-1, with a tentative D call TRBD1 (6 bases). CDR1 MNHNS and CDR2 SASEGT come from the germline V gene. This CDR3 is built from 11 residues. Trimming stripped 8 bases from V and 10 bases from J, with 12 bases between. CDR3 nucleotide sequence: TGTGCCAGCTTCAGGGGTGGAGAGCAGTTCTTC. The encoded protein is CASFRGGEQFF.

This clonotype has a count of ten or more. CDR3 nucleotide sequence: TGTGCCAGCCAACCGGGACAGGGATCCTACGAGCAGTACTTC. This translates into CASQPGQGSYEQYF. The chain is built from TRBV7-9 and TRBJ2-7; 9 bases align to TRBD1. Germline V gene data show CDR1 as SEHNR and CDR2 as FQNEAQ (reference sequence). There are 14 residues in the CDR3. V was clipped by 8 bases and J by 1 base; unmatched bases: 6.

The chain carries TRBV25-1 and TRBJ2-5, with 8 bases identical to TRBD1. V was clipped by 4 bases and J by 7 bases; unmatched bases: 5. The CDR3 consists of 13 residues. CDR1 MGHDK and CDR2 SYGVNS come from the germline V gene. The CDR3 DNA reads as TGTGCCAGCAGTGTACAGGGGGAGGTGACCCAGTACTTC. It encodes CASSVQGEVTQYF.

This clonotype turned up a few times. The chain links TRBV19 to TRBJ2-7; D is possibly TRBD1 or TRBD2 (6 bases each). CDR3 length equals 13 residues. Per the germline V gene, CDR1 is LNHDA and CDR2 is SQIVND (reference sequence). V lost 8 bases, J lost 3 bases, and 14 bases lay in between. CDR3 DNA: TGTGCCAGTGGGGGCGGGGTGCTCTACGAGCAGTACTTC. Protein product: CASGGGVLYEQYF.

The V and J genes are TRBV12-3 or TRBV12-4 and TRBJ2-1; D is possibly TRBD2 (5 bases). V shed 3 bases and J shed 9 bases, with 12 bases lying between them. CDR3 length: 13 residues. In nucleotides, the CDR3 is TGTGCCAGCAGTTTGACTAAATTGGGTGAGCAGTTCTTC. As protein: CASSLTKLGEQFF.

This clonotype was recorded many times. V and J are TRBV10-3 and TRBJ1-1, with D hard to call. The V end lost 3 bases, the J end lost 0 bases, and 8 bases lay between the germline ends. This CDR3 comprises 14 residues. Germline loops: CDR1 ENHRY, CDR2 SYGVKD. CDR3 in DNA: TGTGCCATCAGTGACCCGGGCATGAACACTGAAGCTTTCTTT. It yields the protein CAISDPGMNTEAFF.

The chain links TRBV27 to TRBJ2-1; maybe TRBD2 (5 bases). This CDR3 has 11 amino acids. Trimming took off 6 bases at V and 11 bases at J, with 11 bases between the two ends. CDR1 MNHEY and CDR2 SMNVEV come from the germline V gene (reference sequence). In nucleotides, the CDR3 is TGTGCCAGCAGCCAAGGACTCAAGCAGTTCTTC. This encodes CASSQGLKQFF.

V and J are TRBV19 and TRBJ1-6; the match to TRBD1 covers 10 bases. The ends lost 7 bases at V and 7 bases at J; junction bases unmatched: 4. This CDR3 spans 14 amino acids. Germline V gives CDR1 LNHDA, CDR2 SQIVND (reference sequence). CDR3 in amino acids: CASTPGQGNSPLHF. CDR3 DNA: TGTGCCAGTACTCCGGGACAGGGGAATTCACCCCTCCACTTT.

This clonotype was picked up many times. The genes are TRBV2 and TRBJ1-4; unclear D gene. The length of the CDR3 is 15 residues. The V gene lost 4 bases and the J gene lost 5 bases, with 14 bases spanning the gap. Germline V CDR1 and CDR2: SNHLY, FYNNEI. CDR3: CASSVGVTPNEKLFF. CDR3 DNA: TGTGCCAGCAGTGTTGGAGTCACTCCAAATGAAAAACTGTTTTTT. Based on the CDR3 plus reference TRBV2 and TRBJ1-4, the full variable domain is EPEVTQTPSHQVTQMGQEVILRCVPISNHLYFYWYRQILGQKVEFLVSFYNNEISEKSEIFDDQFSVERPDGSNFTLKIRSTKLEDSAMYFCASSVGVTPNEKLFFGSGTQLSVL.

This clonotype was detected a few times. V is TRBV28 and J is TRBJ1-2; D is possibly TRBD1 (5 bases). V was cut by 2 bases and J by 4 bases, with 17 bases left in between. This CDR3 is built from 16 residues. In germline, CDR1 is MDHEN, CDR2 SYDVKM. The CDR3 sequence: CASSLQLGDGFYGYTF. CDR3 DNA: TGTGCCAGCAGTTTACAGTTAGGGGACGGCTTCTATGGCTACACCTTC.